This record covers a single T cell receptor (beta chain). Its antigen is undetermined. These data come from a study of graft-versus-host responses after intestinal transplantation. The assay was immunoSEQ multiplex PCR, and TCRdb's table has in-frame clones only and misses some. The table includes about 39,000 clones, approximately 95% detected once. Regarding the study as a whole: GvH clones turned up in recipient marrow; some had shown up first in ileum or blood. GvH clone levels peaked in circulation, and this peak was associated with early post-transplant HvG declines. Allografts of patients with graft-donor T cell macrochimerism showed high graft-versus-host to host-versus-graft clone ratios.

The CDR3 runs to 18 residues. Germline assignment: CDR1 SEHNR and CDR2 FQNEAQ (reference sequence). V lost 1 base, J lost 0 bases, and 8 bases stayed unmatched. The genes are TRBV7-9 and TRBJ2-1; 8 nucleotides line up with TRBD1. This specimen consisted of PBMCs, obtained 700 to 750 days after intestinal transplantation. The clonotype originates from a human patient who received an intestinal transplant, so some T cells may come from the graft donor. DNA for the CDR3: TGTGCCAGCAGCTTAGGCCCAGGGGGCTTCATCTCCTACAATGAGCAGTTCTTC. Translation: CASSLGPGGFISYNEQFF.